These 2 T cell receptor beta chains were sequenced from one sample in a study of cytomegalovirus exposure and HLA in healthy donors. Repertoires were generated with immunoSEQ multiplex PCR, while TCRdb's copy carries only in-frame clones and drops some. Of around 69,000 clones listed, approximately 96% are singletons. The sequencing input was PBMCs. The receptors derive from a woman between 18 and 29 years old in good health and CMV-seropositive.

The V and J genes are TRBV28 and TRBJ2-1, with TRBD2 matching 8 bases. The germline CDR1 and CDR2 sequences are MDHEN and SYDVKM. After removal of 3 bases from V and 9 bases from J, the junction contained 16 bases not matched to a gene. The CDR3 covers 17 residues. CDR3 sequence: CASSLAPLAEAPAEQFF. In DNA, the CDR3 is TGTGCCAGCAGTTTGGCCCCACTAGCGGAAGCTCCCGCTGAGCAGTTCTTC.

The V and J genes are TRBV30 and TRBJ2-7, with TRBD1 matching over 11 bases. The junction had 8 bases not matched to a gene; V was cut back by 1 base and J by 6 bases. Germline V gene data show CDR1 as GTSNPN and CDR2 as SVGIG (reference sequence). The CDR3 contains 15 residues. The CDR3 spells CAWSAVGQGVGEQYF. CDR3 DNA sequence: TGTGCCTGGAGTGCAGTGGGACAGGGGGTTGGCGAGCAGTACTTC.